These T cell receptor beta chains were read from a single sample in a study of spatial heterogeneity in lung cancer. MiXCR was run by TCRdb on the 5' RACE reads, yielding one entry per CDR3 protein. This table has about 120,000 distinct CDR3 sequences, more than 9% appearing once. Sequencing was performed on PBMCs, taken at follow-up. The receptor source for this set is a male donor with early-stage non-small cell lung cancer. The CDR3 runs from the conserved cysteine through the conserved F or W. D genes are given only for firm matches. Part of the rows lack a size; the others show once, few, many or a class for expanded clones.

size: few
V: TRBV6-1
J: TRBJ2-1
length: 15
D: -
CDR3: CASGRAGGTYNEQFF
DNA: TGTGCCAGTGGACGTGCGGGCGGAACCTACAATGAGCAGTTCTTC

size: -
V: TRBV16
J: TRBJ1-1
length: 16
D: TRBD1
CDR3: CASSPPPWTGFFEAFF
DNA: TGTGCCAGCAGCCCCCCACCGTGGACAGGGTTTTTTGAAGCTTTCTTT

size: -
V: TRBV28
J: TRBJ2-1
length: 16
D: -
CDR3: CASSPAGVLSYNEQFF
DNA: TGTGCCAGCAGTCCCGCGGGTGTTCTCTCCTACAATGAGCAGTTCTTC

size: many
V: TRBV5-1
J: TRBJ2-5
length: 13
D: -
CDR3: CASSLTPTGTQYF
DNA: TGCGCCAGCAGCTTAACCCCCACAGGGACCCAGTACTTC

size: -
V: TRBV6-6
J: TRBJ1-1
length: 12
D: -
CDR3: CASSPTRAEAFF
DNA: TGTGCCAGCAGTCCCACTCGGGCTGAAGCTTTCTTT

size: few
V: TRBV6-2/TRBV6-3
J: TRBJ2-1
length: 17
D: -
CDR3: CASSYSGQGFSYNEQFF
DNA: TGTGCCAGCAGTTACTCGGGGCAGGGGTTCTCCTACAATGAGCAGTTCTTC

size: few
V: TRBV28
J: TRBJ2-7
length: 14
D: TRBD1
CDR3: CASSFLSGGLEQYF
DNA: TGTGCCAGCAGTTTTTTGTCAGGGGGCCTCGAGCAGTACTTC

size: few
V: TRBV19
J: TRBJ1-1
length: 15
D: -
CDR3: CASSIEGTMNTEAFF
DNA: TGTGCCAGTAGTATCGAGGGGACTATGAACACTGAAGCTTTCTTT

size: few
V: TRBV20-1
J: TRBJ1-1
length: 15
D: TRBD1
CDR3: CSASPEGAIRTEAFF
DNA: TGCAGTGCTAGCCCGGAGGGGGCGATACGCACTGAAGCTTTCTTT

size: many
V: TRBV10-3
J: TRBJ2-7
length: 14
D: -
CDR3: CAISDNLGQYEQYF
DNA: TGTGCCATCAGTGATAATCTCGGGCAGTACGAGCAGTACTTC

size: -
V: TRBV14
J: TRBJ2-1
length: 12
D: -
CDR3: CASSLLRNEQFF
DNA: TGTGCCAGCAGCCTCCTTCGCAATGAGCAGTTCTTC

size: -
V: TRBV5-1
J: TRBJ2-5
length: 15
D: TRBD2
CDR3: CASSPLTSVSETQYF
DNA: TGCGCCAGCAGCCCGCTGACTAGCGTCAGTGAGACCCAGTACTTC

size: many
V: TRBV4-3
J: TRBJ1-6
length: 16
D: TRBD1
CDR3: CASSQDRTGRNSPLHF
DNA: TGCGCCAGCAGCCAAGACCGGACAGGGAGGAATTCACCCCTCCACTTT

size: many
V: TRBV5-4
J: TRBJ2-5
length: 13
D: -
CDR3: CASTAGNQETQYF
DNA: TGTGCCAGCACGGCGGGGAACCAAGAGACCCAGTACTTC

size: many
V: TRBV7-6
J: TRBJ2-7
length: 12
D: -
CDR3: CASSNVRTGQYF
DNA: TGTGCCAGCAGCAACGTTCGGACGGGGCAGTACTTC

size: many
V: TRBV4-1
J: TRBJ1-5
length: 15
D: -
CDR3: CASSQAGTGGRPQHF
DNA: TGCGCCAGCAGCCAAGCCGGGACGGGAGGAAGGCCCCAGCATTTT

size: few
V: TRBV12-3/TRBV12-4
J: TRBJ1-2
length: 14
D: TRBD1
CDR3: CASSRGQGLYGYTF
DNA: TGTGCCAGCAGTCGGGGACAGGGGCTTTATGGCTACACCTTC

size: -
V: TRBV7-8
J: TRBJ2-2
length: 12
D: -
CDR3: CARQSNTGELFF
DNA: TGTGCCAGACAGTCGAACACCGGGGAGCTGTTTTTT

size: -
V: TRBV6-6
J: TRBJ1-5
length: 15
D: TRBD1
CDR3: CASRDRGQSNQPQHF
DNA: TGTGCCAGCAGAGACAGGGGGCAGAGCAATCAGCCCCAGCATTTT

size: few
V: TRBV20-1
J: TRBJ2-7
length: 12
D: -
CDR3: CSARSASYEQYF
DNA: TGCAGTGCTAGGTCTGCCTCCTACGAGCAGTACTTC

size: -
V: TRBV20-1
J: TRBJ1-1
length: 13
D: -
CDR3: CSARDILTAEAFF
DNA: TGCAGTGCTAGAGACATCTTAACGGCTGAAGCTTTCTTT

size: -
V: TRBV2
J: TRBJ1-3
length: 15
D: -
CDR3: CASSLWSGSGNTIYF
DNA: TGTGCCAGCAGCCTCTGGTCGGGCTCTGGAAACACCATATATTTT

size: few
V: TRBV10-2
J: TRBJ2-3
length: 15
D: TRBD2
CDR3: CASSDGGALTDTQYF
DNA: TGCGCCAGCAGTGACGGGGGGGCATTAACAGATACGCAGTATTTT

size: many
V: TRBV6-2/TRBV6-3
J: TRBJ2-7
length: 14
D: -
CDR3: CASSYSGGEDEQYF
DNA: TGTGCCAGCAGTTACTCTGGTGGGGAGGACGAGCAGTACTTC

size: -
V: TRBV5-1
J: TRBJ1-1
length: 15
D: TRBD1
CDR3: CASSIWTGAGTEAFF
DNA: TGCGCCAGCAGCATCTGGACAGGGGCCGGCACTGAAGCTTTCTTT

size: -
V: TRBV5-4
J: TRBJ1-1
length: 15
D: TRBD1
CDR3: CASSTRQGRGTEAFF
DNA: TGTGCCAGCAGCACGAGACAGGGGAGGGGCACTGAAGCTTTCTTT

size: few
V: TRBV7-6
J: TRBJ2-1
length: 18
D: -
CDR3: CASSSFLVGESSYNEQFF
DNA: TGTGCCAGCAGCTCCTTCTTGGTAGGGGAGAGCTCCTACAATGAGCAGTTCTTC

size: many
V: TRBV5-1
J: TRBJ2-1
length: 18
D: -
CDR3: CASSSRSGMLSSYNEQFF
DNA: TGCGCCAGCAGCTCAAGGTCGGGTATGCTTTCCTCTTACAATGAGCAGTTCTTC

size: few
V: TRBV27
J: TRBJ1-1
length: 14
D: TRBD1
CDR3: CTSRQRGPNTEAFF
DNA: TGCACCAGCAGACAAAGGGGGCCGAACACTGAAGCTTTCTTT

size: -
V: TRBV6-2/TRBV6-3
J: TRBJ1-5
length: 14
D: TRBD1
CDR3: CASRRQGPFWPQHF
DNA: TGTGCCAGCAGACGACAGGGCCCTTTTTGGCCCCAGCATTTT

size: -
V: TRBV5-1
J: TRBJ2-5
length: 14
D: -
CDR3: CASSLGRLQETQYF
DNA: TGCGCCAGCAGCTTGGGACGGTTACAAGAGACCCAGTACTTC

size: many
V: TRBV7-8
J: TRBJ1-2
length: 14
D: -
CDR3: CASSLDGTGYGYTF
DNA: TGTGCCAGCAGCTTGGACGGGACGGGCTATGGCTACACCTTC

size: many
V: TRBV24-1
J: TRBJ1-1
length: 13
D: TRBD1
CDR3: CATRGQGNTEAFF
DNA: TGTGCCACCAGAGGACAGGGGAACACTGAAGCTTTCTTT

size: -
V: TRBV12-3/TRBV12-4
J: TRBJ1-2
length: 13
D: TRBD1
CDR3: CASSTGTEYGYTF
DNA: TGTGCCAGCAGTACTGGGACAGAGTATGGCTACACCTTC

size: few
V: TRBV12-3/TRBV12-4
J: TRBJ2-4
length: 13
D: TRBD1
CDR3: CASSQQGKGPEGF
DNA: TGTGCCAGCAGTCAACAGGGGAAGGGGCCCGAGGGCTTC

size: many
V: TRBV27
J: TRBJ2-4
length: 19
D: TRBD2
CDR3: CASSPLRTSGGTAKNIQYF
DNA: TGTGCCAGCAGTCCCCTTAGGACTAGCGGGGGAACAGCCAAAAACATTCAGTACTTC

size: few
V: TRBV2
J: TRBJ1-5
length: 13
D: -
CDR3: CASSEIRDQPQHF
DNA: TGTGCCAGCAGTGAAATTAGGGATCAGCCCCAGCATTTT

size: -
V: TRBV7-2
J: TRBJ2-5
length: 13
D: -
CDR3: CASSWQGGETQYF
DNA: TGTGCCAGCAGCTGGCAGGGAGGAGAGACCCAGTACTTC

size: few
V: TRBV19
J: TRBJ2-1
length: 16
D: TRBD2
CDR3: CASSLTGTSGVGEQFF
DNA: TGTGCCAGTAGTCTTACCGGGACTAGCGGGGTCGGTGAGCAGTTCTTC

size: -
V: TRBV7-2
J: TRBJ2-1
length: 17
D: -
CDR3: CASSLDGWRYSYNEQFF
DNA: TGTGCCAGCAGCTTAGACGGCTGGCGCTACTCCTACAATGAGCAGTTCTTC

size: -
V: TRBV28
J: TRBJ1-5
length: 15
D: TRBD1
CDR3: CASSFGTGGNQPQHF
DNA: TGTGCCAGCAGTTTCGGGACAGGGGGCAATCAGCCCCAGCATTTT

size: many
V: TRBV20-1
J: TRBJ2-7
length: 16
D: TRBD1
CDR3: CSARRSPGQRNYEQYF
DNA: TGCAGTGCTCGTCGTTCCCCGGGACAGAGAAACTACGAGCAGTACTTC

size: -
V: TRBV9
J: TRBJ1-2
length: 14
D: -
CDR3: CASSVGESSTGYTF
DNA: TGTGCCAGCAGCGTAGGGGAATCCTCGACCGGCTACACCTTC

size: -
V: TRBV11-2
J: TRBJ1-4
length: 15
D: -
CDR3: CASSLDTGRNEKLFF
DNA: TGTGCCAGCAGCTTAGATACAGGGAGAAATGAAAAACTGTTTTTT

size: once
V: TRBV23-1
J: TRBJ2-5
length: 16
D: -
CDR3: CASSHPKPARQETQYF
DNA: TGCGCCAGCAGTCATCCGAAACCCGCTCGTCAAGAGACCCAGTACTTC

size: few
V: TRBV12-3/TRBV12-4
J: TRBJ2-7
length: 13
D: -
CDR3: CASGVFPSYEQYF
DNA: TGTGCCAGCGGGGTCTTCCCCTCCTACGAGCAGTACTTC

size: few
V: TRBV2
J: TRBJ2-1
length: 15
D: TRBD1
CDR3: CASSEDRGSYNEQFF
DNA: TGTGCCAGCAGTGAAGACAGGGGGTCCTACAATGAGCAGTTCTTC

size: -
V: TRBV20-1
J: TRBJ2-4
length: 15
D: TRBD2
CDR3: CSVETSGGTKNIQYF
DNA: TGCAGTGTCGAGACTAGCGGGGGAACCAAAAACATTCAGTACTTC

size: -
V: TRBV28
J: TRBJ2-5
length: 14
D: -
CDR3: CASSPARKTETQYF
DNA: TGTGCCAGCAGTCCCGCCCGGAAGACAGAGACCCAGTACTTC

size: few
V: TRBV9
J: TRBJ2-3
length: 15
D: TRBD2
CDR3: CASSVGGTRGDTQYF
DNA: TGTGCCAGCAGCGTAGGTGGGACTAGAGGGGATACGCAGTATTTT

size: many
V: TRBV9
J: TRBJ2-1
length: 18
D: -
CDR3: CASSVLDLRGHDYNEQFF
DNA: TGTGCCAGCAGCGTATTAGACCTGCGGGGGCACGACTACAATGAGCAGTTCTTC

size: many
V: TRBV20-1
J: TRBJ1-4
length: 16
D: TRBD1
CDR3: CSARPRQGLTNEKLFF
DNA: TGCAGTGCTAGACCGAGACAGGGATTAACTAATGAAAAACTGTTTTTT

size: -
V: TRBV12-3/TRBV12-4
J: TRBJ2-5
length: 13
D: TRBD1
CDR3: CASSPTGSGAQYF
DNA: TGTGCCAGCAGTCCGACAGGGTCCGGGGCCCAGTACTTC

size: -
V: TRBV21-1
J: TRBJ2-2
length: 14
D: -
CDR3: CASSKKSLTGELFF
DNA: TGTGCCAGCAGCAAAAAGAGCCTTACCGGGGAGCTGTTTTTT

size: few
V: TRBV23-1
J: TRBJ1-5
length: 16
D: TRBD1
CDR3: CASRGTGRGSNQPQHF
DNA: TGCGCCAGCAGGGGGACAGGCAGGGGCAGCAATCAGCCCCAGCATTTT

size: -
V: TRBV2
J: TRBJ2-5
length: 13
D: TRBD1
CDR3: CASMGDSQETQYF
DNA: TGTGCCAGCATGGGGGACAGCCAAGAGACCCAGTACTTC